A single sample gave rise to the 23 T cell receptor beta chains below, sequenced in a study of beta chain features in type 1 diabetes. cDNA synthesis used the whole RNA isolate, giving expressed TCRB sequences. Assay used: immunoSEQ multiplex PCR; TCRdb lists only in-frame clones, some missing. The sample yields hundreds of thousands of clones, around an eighth seen once. Their antigen targets remain unknown. Regarding the study as a whole: In all four CD4+ subsets, TCRB CDR3 length was significantly, moderately reduced in type 1 diabetes.

The sample comprised naive CD4+ T cells from blood. These receptors were obtained from a young man with type 1 diabetes.

Only a few counts were recorded for this clone. This chain links TRBV10-3 with TRBJ1-5; no clear D. Germline CDR1 is ENHRY and CDR2 is SYGVKD. Deletions cut 4 bases from V and 8 bases from J, with 15 bases between. This CDR3 comprises 14 residues. CDR3 in DNA: TGTGCCATCAGTGTTGGCCTTACCGGCGAGCCCCAGCATTTT. This codes for CAISVGLTGEPQHF.

This clone was recorded a few times. The V and J genes are TRBV5-1 and TRBJ2-7; 11 nucleotides agree with TRBD1. The germline V gene has CDR1 SGHRS and CDR2 YFSETQ. The CDR3 contains 15 residues. The V gene end was trimmed by 0 bases and the J gene end by 7 bases; junction bases not matched to a gene: 6. The CDR3 coding sequence is TGCGCCAGCAGCTTGGAAGGACAGGGGGCGAGTGAGCAGTACTTC. Translation gives CASSLEGQGASEQYF.

This clone appeared a few times. This chain joins TRBV9 and TRBJ2-3; D call uncertain. Germline CDR1 SGDLS, CDR2 YYNGEE. V shed 0 bases and J shed 1 base, with 6 bases lying between them. The CDR3 has 14 residues. The CDR3: CASSVAPGTDTQYF. The CDR3 region has the DNA TGTGCCAGCAGCGTAGCCCCAGGCACAGATACGCAGTATTTT.

This rearrangement joins TRBV29-1 to TRBJ1-2; D unclear. This CDR3 comprises 9 residues. Germline values: CDR1 SQVTM, CDR2 ANQGSEA. The V gene lost 7 bases and the J gene lost 8 bases, with 8 bases spanning the gap. The CDR3 sequence: CSADGGYTF. CDR3 DNA: TGCAGCGCCGACGGCGGCTACACCTTC.

The rearrangement links TRBV27 to TRBJ2-3; either TRBD1 or TRBD2 may supply D (6 bases each). V was pared by 7 bases and J by 6 bases, with 11 bases between. This CDR3 contains 12 residues. Germline V gene sequence: CDR1 MNHEY, CDR2 SMNVEV (reference sequence). The CDR3 region is CASTEGGDTQYF. DNA of the CDR3: TGTGCCAGCACTGAGGGGGGCGATACGCAGTATTTT.

As regards this clone: The same CDR3 can be traced to other DNA sequences in this sample. The chain combines TRBV7-9 with TRBJ1-1; 7 bases are shared with TRBD1. This CDR3 has 13 residues. Germline values: CDR1 SEHNR, CDR2 FQNEAQ (reference sequence). V lost 5 bases and J lost 4; bases outside the gene matches: 4. CDR3 in amino acids: CASSPQGSTEAFF. The CDR3 DNA reads TGTGCCAGCAGCCCACAGGGGAGCACTGAAGCTTTCTTT.

The chain links TRBV30 to TRBJ1-3; no clear D gene. The CDR3 runs to 13 residues. V gave up 1 base and J gave up 3 bases, with 7 bases separating them. Germline V CDR1 and CDR2: GTSNPN, SVGIG (reference sequence). As DNA, the CDR3 is TGTGCCTGGAGTGGGAAAATTGGAAACACCATATATTTT. Translating gives CAWSGKIGNTIYF. Full variable domain (rest looked up from reference TRBV30 and TRBJ1-3): SQTIHQWPATLVQPVGSPLSLECTVEGTSNPNLYWYRQAAGRGLQLLFYSVGIGQISSEVPQNLSASRPQDRQFILSSKKLLLSDSGFYLCAWSGKIGNTIYFGEGSWLTVV.

The chain links TRBV5-6 to TRBJ2-5, with D perhaps given as TRBD1 or TRBD2 (5 bases each). V was clipped by 3 bases and J by 8 bases, with 20 bases between them. Germline V gene sequence: CDR1 SGHDT, CDR2 YYEEEE. The CDR3 is made up of 15 amino acids. DNA of the CDR3: TGTGCCAGCAGCTCACAGGCGGCTCCTCGGGGAACCCAGTACTTC. The encoded protein is CASSSQAAPRGTQYF.

This clone was observed a handful of times. The chain links TRBV11-3 to TRBJ2-2, with D unresolved. CDR1 is SGHNT, CDR2 YENEEA, per germline. V was clipped by 1 base and J by 1 base, with 10 bases between them. The CDR3 covers 16 residues. The CDR3 is CASSLGVAGNTGELFF. In nucleotides, the CDR3 is TGTGCCAGCAGCTTAGGAGTGGCAGGGAACACCGGGGAGCTGTTTTTT.

There are a few counts of this clone. The chain uses TRBV27 and TRBJ1-2; the match to TRBD1 covers 8 bases. The ends lost 5 bases at V and 0 bases at J; junction bases unmatched: 8. The CDR3 is made up of 16 amino acids. CDR1 MNHEY and CDR2 SMNVEV come from the germline V gene (reference sequence). The CDR3 region is CASSPRQGIANYGYTF. Here the CDR3 DNA reads TGTGCCAGCAGTCCGCGACAGGGGATAGCTAACTATGGCTACACCTTC.

Comments on this clone: This sample includes further DNA sequences coding for the same CDR3. The chain carries TRBV30 and TRBJ1-2, with a weak D call TRBD1 (5 bases). V gave up 2 bases and J gave up 8 bases, with 12 bases separating them. Germline CDR1 GTSNPN, CDR2 SVGIG (reference sequence). CDR3 length equals 12 residues. For the CDR3, the DNA is TGTGCCTGGAGTCCTGGACAAGGAGGCTACACCTTC. This encodes CAWSPGQGGYTF.

This clone was seen a few times. The CDR3 coding sequence is TGTGCCAGTACCGGGTTAGCCAAAAACATTCAGTACTTC. This codes for CASTGLAKNIQYF. The chain has TRBV19 and TRBJ2-4, with D unresolved. The CDR3 spans 13 residues. V lost 7 bases and J 0 bases, leaving 7 bases between the germline ends. Germline V lookup: CDR1 LNHDA, CDR2 SQIVND (reference sequence).

This clone was seen a handful of times. This sequence joins TRBV23-1 and TRBJ2-7, with D perhaps matching TRBD1 (6 bases). TRBV23-1 is labeled an ORF, and its function is uncertain. The CDR3 covers 14 residues. V dropped 11 bases and J dropped 2 bases, with 19 bases sitting between them. DNA of the CDR3: TGCGCCTCCGACCCTCCGGGACAAACCTACGAGCAGTACTTC. It specifies CASDPPGQTYEQYF.

This clone has a handful of counts. The sample has other DNA sequences that encode this CDR3 too. The rearrangement joins TRBV30 to TRBJ1-5, with D tentatively TRBD1 (6 bases). The CDR3 is 13 residues long. V was pared by 0 bases and J by 5 bases, with 8 bases between. Germline V CDR1 and CDR2: GTSNPN, SVGIG (reference sequence). CDR3 amino acids: CAWSVQGDQPQHF. The CDR3 DNA is TGTGCCTGGAGTGTACAGGGTGATCAGCCCCAGCATTTT.

The chain carries TRBV18 and TRBJ1-6; D possibly corresponds to TRBD1 (5 bases). V lost 3 bases and J 2 bases, leaving 20 bases between the germline ends. The CDR3 consists of 19 residues. The germline gives CDR1 KGHSH, CDR2 LQKENI. The CDR3 DNA follows: TGTGCCAGCTCACCTAACCAGGGTGGCCCGGGAGCCTATAATTCACCCCTCCACTTT. Its translation: CASSPNQGGPGAYNSPLHF.

This clone was seen a few times. An end of the junction differs from the germline gene, which may be a read error. This chain joins TRBV19 and TRBJ2-7, with TRBD1 identical over 9 bases. Germline V lookup: CDR1 LNHDA, CDR2 SQIVND (reference sequence). This CDR3 has 16 amino acids. CDR3 bases: TGCGCCAGTAGTATGCCGGGACAGGGTACGGCATACGAGCAGTACTTC. Translation gives CASSMPGQGTAYEQYF.

V usage is TRBV5-1 and J usage is TRBJ1-2; 8 bases match TRBD1. The length of the CDR3 is 13 residues. V trimming: 3 bases; J trimming: 4 bases; junction bases outside the gene matches: 2. Germline V CDR1 and CDR2: SGHRS, YFSETQ. The CDR3 DNA reads TGCGCCAGCAGCTCGGGACAGGCCTATGGCTACACCTTC. This codes for CASSSGQAYGYTF.

This clone was seen more than once but under ten times. V and J are TRBV7-2 and TRBJ2-7; 9 bases line up with TRBD2. Trimming removed 1 base from V and 4 bases from J; junction bases left unmatched: 5. CDR3 length: 15 residues. CDR1 and CDR2 (germline): SGHTA, FQGNSA. The CDR3 loop reads CASSLDLAGFYEQYF. CDR3 sequence (DNA): TGTGCCAGCAGCTTAGATCTAGCGGGGTTTTACGAGCAGTACTTC.

The chain carries TRBV5-1 and TRBJ1-1, with TRBD1 as a possible D gene (6 bases). This CDR3 contains 14 residues. The germline V gene has CDR1 SGHRS and CDR2 YFSETQ. Trimming left V 4 bases short and J 5 bases short, with 15 bases between. The CDR3 loop is CASSGGAGGTEAFF. The CDR3 DNA reads as TGCGCCAGCAGCGGGGGCGCGGGCGGGACTGAAGCTTTCTTT.

This chain links TRBV2 with TRBJ2-5; 7 bases agree with TRBD2. V was clipped by 6 bases and J by 1 base; unmatched bases: 5. The CDR3 totals 14 residues. Germline CDR1 and CDR2: SNHLY and FYNNEI. CDR3 DNA: TGTGCCAGCAGCCTGGGGACTACCCAAGAGACCCAGTACTTC. It translates to CASSLGTTQETQYF.

This clone has more than one count but fewer than ten. This chain links TRBV6-1 with TRBJ2-5; a possible D gene is TRBD2 (5 bases). Germline V gene lookup returns CDR1 MNHNS and CDR2 SASEGT. V was clipped by 3 bases and J by 0 bases, with 14 bases between them. This CDR3 region has 16 residues. In nucleotides, the CDR3 is TGTGCCAGCAGTGACTTTGGTCTCGGGAACCAAGAGACCCAGTACTTC. Residues: CASSDFGLGNQETQYF.

This clone was detected a few times. This chain joins TRBV7-2 and TRBJ2-7, with 10 bases identical to TRBD2. The ends lost 5 bases at V and 5 bases at J; junction bases unmatched: 9. The CDR3 loop spans 15 amino acids. Germline V gene sequence: CDR1 SGHTA, CDR2 FQGNSA. CDR3 DNA sequence: TGTGCCAGCAGCCTGGGACTAGCGTATCCCCACGAGCAGTACTTC. It translates to CASSLGLAYPHEQYF.

This clone was counted a few times. The chain uses TRBV7-9 and TRBJ2-5; D ambiguous. V dropped 2 bases and J dropped 5 bases, with 9 bases sitting between them. There are 13 residues in the CDR3. Germline-derived CDR1 and CDR2 are SEHNR and FQNEAQ (reference sequence). The CDR3 is CASSLYSWETQYF. In nucleotides, the CDR3 is TGTGCCAGCAGCTTATATAGTTGGGAGACCCAGTACTTC.